This passage covers 9 T cell receptor beta chains from one sample sequenced in a study of T-cell memory formation after mild COVID-19. Each CDR3 protein gets one entry after TCRdb re-called the 5' RACE reads with MiXCR. The sample shows about 340,000 distinct CDR3 sequences, 13% of them seen only once. Source material: PBMCs or a T cell subset sorted from them (not recorded which). The source is a man aged 18 to 29 who had mild COVID-19 (a few samples of this study predate the infection). Cell type and time point are not known.

The gene calls are TRBV20-1 and TRBJ2-7, with TRBD2 matching over 7 bases. J was trimmed by 3 bases and V by 3 bases; bases with no gene match: 5. This CDR3 has 13 residues. The germline V gene encodes CDR1 DFQATT and CDR2 SNEGSKA (reference sequence). CDR3 in amino acids: CSASPSGDYEQYV. CDR3 sequence (DNA): TGCAGTGCTAGTCCTAGCGGCGACTACGAGCAGTACGTC.

The sample holds many counts of this clonotype. This sequence joins TRBV2 and TRBJ2-1; TRBD2 might be the D (6 bases). The V end was cut by 3 bases, the J end by 0 bases, with 15 bases between. Germline CDR1 is SNHLY and CDR2 is FYNNEI. The CDR3 has 17 amino acids. The CDR3 coding sequence is TGTGCCAGCAGTGATCAGCGCGGGGCCAGCTCCTACAATGAGCAGTTCTTC. It codes for CASSDQRGASSYNEQFF. The whole variable domain, remainder taken from reference TRBV2 and TRBJ2-1, is EPEVTQTPSHQVTQMGQEVILRCVPISNHLYFYWYRQILGQKVEFLVSFYNNEISEKSEIFDDQFSVERPDGSNFTLKIRSTKLEDSAMYFCASSDQRGASSYNEQFFGPGTRLTVL.

This clonotype showed up just a few times. The rearrangement uses TRBV12-3 or TRBV12-4 and TRBJ2-1; D is unresolved. The CDR3 is 12 amino acids. Trimming stripped 3 bases from V and 9 bases from J, with 9 bases between. CDR3 DNA: TGTGCCAGCAGTTTCTGGGTAGGTGAGCAGTTCTTC. It yields the protein CASSFWVGEQFF.

This clonotype has just a few counts. The chain carries TRBV10-2 and TRBJ1-3; D uncertain. V lost 8 bases and J lost 4, with 15 bases in between. This CDR3 contains 14 residues. Germline V gives CDR1 WSHSY, CDR2 SAAADI. The CDR3 DNA reads as TGCGCCAGCGGGCGCGGCCTGGACGGAAACACCATATATTTT. Translated, it gives CASGRGLDGNTIYF.

Ten or more counts support this clonotype. The gene calls are TRBV6-2 or TRBV6-3 and TRBJ2-7, with 7 bases identical to TRBD1. The CDR3 runs to 13 residues. The germline CDR1 and CDR2 sequences are MNHEY and SVGEGT. The V segment lost 5 bases and the J segment 3 bases; nucleotides outside the gene matches: 4. This CDR3 is CASSRQGYYEQYF. The DNA of the CDR3 is TGTGCCAGCAGTAGACAGGGATACTACGAGCAGTACTTC.

The chain links TRBV6-2 or TRBV6-3 to TRBJ2-5; 11 nucleotides agree with TRBD2. The CDR3 is made up of 16 amino acids. Per germline, CDR1 MNHEY and CDR2 SVGEGT. The V and J ends lost 2 bases and 0 bases, in that order; junction bases with no gene match: 2. CDR3 amino acids: CASSYLLAGDQETQYF. The CDR3, as DNA: TGTGCCAGCAGTTACCTACTAGCGGGGGACCAAGAGACCCAGTACTTC.

This clonotype was detected many times. The J gene is TRBJ1-3, the V gene TRBV11-2, with D unresolved. Germline CDR1 and CDR2: SGHAT and FQNNGV. Trimming took off 3 bases at V and 3 bases at J, with 18 bases between the two ends. The CDR3 contains 17 residues. The DNA for the CDR3 is TGTGCCAGCAGCTTGGACCCGAAAGGGCCGTATGGAAACACCATATATTTT. This translates into CASSLDPKGPYGNTIYF.

There are a few counts of this clonotype. The chain has TRBV6-5 and TRBJ2-1; TRBD2 agrees at 7 bases. Germline CDR1 reads MNHEY; CDR2 reads SVGAGI. J lost 0 bases, V lost 2 bases, and 1 base had no gene match. This CDR3 is built from 15 residues. In nucleotides, the CDR3 is TGTGCCAGCAGTTACCGGGGGGTCTCCTACAATGAGCAGTTCTTC. Protein: CASSYRGVSYNEQFF.

The chain uses TRBV5-1 and TRBJ1-1; 8 bases line up with TRBD1. The CDR3 contains 13 residues. Germline CDR1 reads SGHRS; CDR2 reads YFSETQ. V shed 5 bases and J 3 bases; nucleotides not matched to a gene: 3. CDR3 DNA sequence: TGCGCCAGCAGTGGACAGGGCTACACTGAAGCTTTCTTT. This codes for CASSGQGYTEAFF.